This T cell receptor (beta chain) emerged from a study of blood T cell repertoires in COVID-19 (dated by TCRdb to about 2020). With regard to the full study: Collaborator samples came from the United States, Italy and Spain and covered acute and convalescent phases of COVID-19. The material from the prospective study consisted of cDNA or gDNA derived from T cells, B-cell-depleted T cells, or PBMCs. HLA class I and class II types, where available, came from metadata supplied by the sample provider rather than from assay-based typing. Samples were obtained from the ongoing ImmuneRACE study (first 160 participants) and from 1,254 subjects provided by 6 global collaborators. The dataset comprised deeply sampled blood TCRbeta repertoires from subjects exposed to, actively infected with, or recovered from COVID-19. The sample metadata nearly always contained a de-identified subject ID, COVID-19 status, age in years and sex. The repertoires were released in a freely available public database intended as a resource for research on the immune response to SARS-CoV-2. What the research found in general, with its limitations: How much clinical and demographic metadata was included differed by source and by participant, and the metadata was provided uncurated.

TCRbeta CDR3 regions were amplified from genomic DNA using the immunoSEQ Assay, a bias-controlled multiplex PCR. The source study handled its data this way. Within the assay, amplification of reference gene primers was used to estimate how many nucleated cells each sample contained. To quantify the absolute abundance of each unique TCRbeta CDR3 rearrangement, sequence reads were collapsed and filtered. Productive Simpson clonality was computed per sample as the square root of Simpson's diversity index over productive rearrangements. Drawn from immuneACCESS, this table holds only the in-frame rearrangements with V and J called that TCRdb kept. Clones are partly lost; checked studies trace under half to an unresolved V gene and leave the rest unexplained. The V and J calls and the clone size are those of that table, but D and trimming were determined from the DNA. For this sample there are about 140,000 clones; 84% appear just once. Of the sample, 4.5% to 6% falls within the top ten clones.

In the prospective study, participants were about 18 to 100 years old, resided in 25 or so geographic areas of the United States, and were enrolled through a virtual design. In the prospective study, participants were assigned to cohorts based on the clinical history participants reported in a screening survey and a study questionnaire. In the prospective study, whole blood, serum and a nasopharyngeal or oropharyngeal swab were collected from each participant by mobile phlebotomists. Prospective study participants could optionally give additional blood draws and questionnaires over an approximately 2-month period. Blood samples from the prospective study were shipped frozen or at room temperature prior to DNA extraction. From a lookup of the germline V gene, CDR1 and CDR2 are MDHEN and SYDVKM. After removal of 3 bases from V and 2 bases from J, the junction retains 2 bases not matched to a gene. Including the terminal cysteine and phenylalanine, the CDR3 comprises 14 residues. Only CDR3 DNA remains: 42 bases, in frame from the first base.

As to this clone: Which antigen it targets is not known. Base-call qualities are not available, and no considerably larger clone is one nucleotide away.

Sequenced material: PBMCs or T cells enriched from blood (not recorded which). This TCR derives from a man aged 40-49 years with acute COVID-19. The receptor chain draws on TRBV28 and TRBJ1-2; 8 nucleotides in the junction match TRBD1. The CDR3 region: CASSFRTGNYGYTF. The nucleotide sequence is given as TGTGCCAGCAGTTTTAGGACAGGGAACTATGGCTACACCTTC.